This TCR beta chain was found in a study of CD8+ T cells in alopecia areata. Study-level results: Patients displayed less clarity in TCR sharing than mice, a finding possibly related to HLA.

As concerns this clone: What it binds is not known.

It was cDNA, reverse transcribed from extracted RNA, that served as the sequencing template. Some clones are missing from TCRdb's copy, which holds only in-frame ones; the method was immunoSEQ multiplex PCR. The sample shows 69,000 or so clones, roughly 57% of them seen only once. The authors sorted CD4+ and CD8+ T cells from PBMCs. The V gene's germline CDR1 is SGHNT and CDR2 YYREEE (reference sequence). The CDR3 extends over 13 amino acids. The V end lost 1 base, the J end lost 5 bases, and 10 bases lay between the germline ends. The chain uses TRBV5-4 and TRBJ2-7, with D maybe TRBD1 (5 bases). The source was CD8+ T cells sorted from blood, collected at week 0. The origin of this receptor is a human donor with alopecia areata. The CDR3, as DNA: TGTGCCAGCAGCTTGTCAGGGTTCGACGAGCAGTACTTC. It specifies CASSLSGFDEQYF.